The 30 T cell receptor beta chains listed next were all sequenced from one sample in a study of response to subunit inactivated influenza vaccine. One entry per CDR3 protein, called by TCRdb with MiXCR from the RT-PCR reads. The sample holds around 600,000 distinct CDR3 sequences, around 11% seen once. The same specimen was also included in a second study, on T cells expressing NK-cell markers. That paper adds: It was by 5'RACE template switching with UMIs that TCR beta cDNA was made.

Sequenced here: PBMCs from blood, sampled on the day of vaccination. The receptor source for this set is a man aged 45-65 years who received an inactivated influenza vaccine.

This clonotype showed up just a few times. The J gene is TRBJ2-1, the V gene TRBV20-1; the match to TRBD2 covers 14 bases. The CDR3 contains 15 residues. Germline CDR1 reads DFQATT; CDR2 reads SNEGSKA (reference sequence). V lost 6 bases, J lost 7 bases, and 8 bases stayed unmatched. CDR3 residues: CSARLAGGPVNEQFF. DNA for the CDR3: TGCAGTGCGAGACTAGCGGGAGGGCCGGTGAATGAGCAGTTCTTC.

This clonotype has only one observation. The V gene is TRBV7-9, the J gene TRBJ2-7; a weak D match, TRBD2 (5 bases). V lost 5 bases, J lost 2 bases, and 13 bases lay in between. The length of the CDR3 is 14 residues. CDR1 is SEHNR, CDR2 FQNEAQ, per germline (reference sequence). CDR3 in amino acids: CASSVGVRTYEQYF. The CDR3 nucleotides read TGTGCCAGCAGCGTCGGGGTAAGGACCTACGAGCAGTACTTC.

V gene TRBV12-3 or TRBV12-4 combines with J gene TRBJ2-1; 9 bases map to TRBD2. The V segment lost 4 bases and the J segment 10 bases; nucleotides outside the gene matches: 8. This CDR3 region has 14 residues. CDR3 sequence reads: CASSSVGLAGEQFF. CDR3 DNA sequence: TGTGCCAGCAGTTCAGTCGGCCTAGCGGGAGAGCAGTTCTTC.

Here the CDR3 reads CASGLEGGTQYF. The CDR3 DNA sequence: TGTGCTAGTGGTTTGGAGGGAGGTACGCAGTATTTT. The chain recombines TRBV12-5 with TRBJ2-3; a weak D match, TRBD2 (6 bases). The germline V and J ends were trimmed by 1 base and 8 bases, with 7 bases remaining between them. This CDR3 has 12 amino acids. Germline-derived CDR1 and CDR2 are LGHNT and FRNRAP.

This clonotype was detected only a few times. CDR3 loop: CASSWGIARNTGELFF. The CDR3, as DNA: TGTGCCAGCAGCTGGGGAATAGCGAGGAACACCGGGGAGCTGTTTTTT. The chain links TRBV5-5 to TRBJ2-2; perhaps TRBD2 as D (5 bases). Per germline, CDR1 SGHKS and CDR2 YYEKEE (reference sequence). Deletions cut 3 bases from V and 1 base from J, with 13 bases between. CDR3 size: 16 residues.

In this sample, this clonotype turned up a few times. The chain links TRBV6-1 to TRBJ2-2; 8 nucleotides agree with TRBD2. Trimming at V came to 6 bases and at J to 3 bases, leaving 9 bases not matched to a gene. Germline CDR1 and CDR2: MNHNS and SASEGT. This CDR3 spans 16 amino acids. The CDR3 DNA follows: TGTGCCAGCAGACCCGGGGGGGGCTTGGACACCGGGGAGCTGTTTTTT. Encoded protein: CASRPGGGLDTGELFF.

This clonotype was counted a few times. The chain carries TRBV12-3 or TRBV12-4 and TRBJ2-1; D gene uncertain. Trimming removed 5 bases from V and 3 bases from J, with 5 bases in between. CDR3 size: 12 residues. CDR3 nucleotides: TGTGCCAGCAGTGTCCTCTACAATGAGCAGTTCTTC. Its protein product is CASSVLYNEQFF.

The table lists this clonotype with many counts. The V gene is TRBV29-1, the J gene TRBJ2-1, with TRBD2 matching over 8 bases. With 8 bases clipped from V and 10 bases from J, the junction kept 10 bases outside the gene matches. The germline gives CDR1 SQVTM, CDR2 ANQGSEA. The CDR3 is made up of 12 amino acids. CDR3: CSRPGGQGEQFF. CDR3 coding DNA: TGCAGCCGTCCGGGGGGGCAGGGGGAGCAGTTCTTC.

This clonotype showed up just a few times. The chain uses TRBV7-2 and TRBJ2-3; D remains unclear. The germline V gene has CDR1 SGHTA and CDR2 FQGNSA. The V end was cut by 0 bases, the J end by 1 base, with 11 bases between. This CDR3 is built from 16 residues. The DNA for the CDR3 is TGTGCCAGCAGCTTAGCGGTTGGCGGCCGCACAGATACGCAGTATTTT. As protein: CASSLAVGGRTDTQYF. The whole variable domain, remainder taken from reference TRBV7-2 and TRBJ2-3, is GAGVSQSPSNKVTEKGKDVELRCDPISGHTALYWYRQSLGQGLEFLIYFQGNSAPDKSGLPSDRFSAERTGGSVSTLTIQRTQQEDSAVYLCASSLAVGGRTDTQYFGPGTRLTVL.

This clonotype has at least ten counts. The chain recombines TRBV7-2 with TRBJ2-2, with TRBD1 matching 9 bases. Looked up from germline, CDR1 is SGHTA and CDR2 is FQGNSA. V dropped 6 bases and J dropped 5; count of bases not matched to a gene: 13. CDR3 size: 17 residues. The CDR3 nucleotides are TGTGCCAGCAGAGTAAACCCGGGACAGGGTCGAACCGGGGAGCTGTTTTTT. As protein: CASRVNPGQGRTGELFF.

This clonotype was seen more than once but under ten times. J is TRBJ1-5 and V is TRBV30, with TRBD1 matching over 9 bases. The CDR3 is 13 amino acids. The V gene's germline CDR1 is GTSNPN and CDR2 SVGIG (reference sequence). The CDR3 DNA is TGTGCATTCGGGACAGGGAGAGATCAGCCCCAGCATTTT. Amino acids: CAFGTGRDQPQHF.

DNA of the CDR3: TGCAGTGCCGGAGGGCAGAGCACAGATACGCAGTATTTT. As protein: CSAGGQSTDTQYF. The rearrangement uses TRBV20-1 and TRBJ2-3, with a possible D match to TRBD2 (6 bases). This CDR3 spans 13 amino acids. Germline V gene data show CDR1 as DFQATT and CDR2 as SNEGSKA (reference sequence). V lost 6 bases to trimming and J lost 0 bases, with 10 bases between them.

This clonotype has only a few counts. This chain uses TRBV10-3 with TRBJ2-3, with D maybe TRBD2 (6 bases). This CDR3 is 12 amino acids long. Germline V CDR1 and CDR2: ENHRY, SYGVKD. The V end was cut by 5 bases, the J end by 14 bases, with 17 bases between. CDR3 DNA: TGTGCCATCAGTCGTAGCGGTGGAGCTTGGTATTTT. Amino acids: CAISRSGGAWYF.

A few counts support this clonotype. This chain links TRBV4-2 with TRBJ2-7, with 7 bases aligning to TRBD2. Germline trimming cut 1 base from V and 10 bases from J; bases unmatched to any gene: 7. The CDR3 loop spans 13 amino acids. Germline assignment: CDR1 LGHNA and CDR2 YNFKEQ. CDR3 sequence reads: CASSQGVASGQYF. CDR3 sequence (DNA): TGTGCCAGCAGCCAAGGGGTGGCTAGCGGACAGTACTTC.

CDR3 amino acids: CASSPVSVEGPKETQYF. The CDR3 coding sequence is TGTGCCAGCTCACCGGTTAGCGTCGAGGGGCCTAAAGAGACCCAGTACTTC. This chain uses TRBV18 with TRBJ2-5; either TRBD1 or TRBD2 may fit D (5 bases each). The CDR3 consists of 17 residues. Trimming left V 3 bases short and J 3 bases short, with 20 bases between. Germline-derived CDR1 and CDR2 are KGHSH and LQKENI.

This clonotype showed up many times. The V and J genes are TRBV4-2 and TRBJ1-2; no clear D gene. This CDR3 has 13 residues. Germline-derived CDR1 and CDR2 are LGHNA and YNFKEQ. Trimming stripped 0 bases from V and 2 bases from J, with 4 bases between. CDR3 coding DNA: TGTGCCAGCAGCCAAGATCTGAACTATGGCTACACCTTC. This codes for CASSQDLNYGYTF.

A few counts support this clonotype. This chain links TRBV2 with TRBJ2-2; D remains ambiguous. The V and J ends lost 7 bases and 7 bases respectively, with 16 bases between them. Per the germline V gene, CDR1 is SNHLY and CDR2 is FYNNEI. The length of the CDR3 is 14 residues. CDR3 nucleotide sequence: TGTGCCAGCATAAGCGATAGGAACGGCGGGGAGCTGTTTTTT. Its protein is CASISDRNGGELFF.

This clonotype was picked up a small number of times. The chain has TRBV12-3 or TRBV12-4 and TRBJ2-3; 14 nucleotides align to TRBD2. Germline trimming cut 8 bases from V and 5 bases from J; bases unmatched to any gene: 6. CDR3 size: 15 residues. Here the CDR3 DNA reads TGTGCCAGCGGGTATGGACTAGCGGGAGGAGATACGCAGTATTTT. As protein: CASGYGLAGGDTQYF.

This clonotype was recorded at least ten times. The chain recombines TRBV10-3 with TRBJ2-3, with D possibly matching TRBD1 (5 bases). V gave up 3 bases and J gave up 6 bases, with 7 bases separating them. The CDR3 runs to 12 residues. Germline CDR1 is ENHRY and CDR2 is SYGVKD. The CDR3 coding sequence is TGTGCCATCAGTGATGGGGCCGATACGCAGTATTTT. Protein product: CAISDGADTQYF.

V and J are TRBV5-1 and TRBJ2-3, with 8 bases matching TRBD1. The trim removed 5 bases at V and 5 bases at J, leaving 7 bases unmatched. This CDR3 has 14 amino acids. CDR1 SGHRS and CDR2 YFSETQ come from the germline V gene. The CDR3 sequence is CASRKVTGGDTQYF. The CDR3 DNA reads as TGCGCCAGCAGGAAAGTCACAGGGGGAGATACGCAGTATTTT.

J is TRBJ2-2 and V is TRBV24-1; the D gene is possibly TRBD1 (6 bases). V lost 3 bases and J lost 6, with 13 bases in between. Germline V gene lookup returns CDR1 KGHDR and CDR2 SFDVKD. The CDR3 totals 15 residues. The CDR3 region has the DNA TGTGCCACCAGTGATCCAAGGGGGAGTGCCGGGGAGCTGTTTTTT. It codes for CATSDPRGSAGELFF.

This clonotype showed up just a few times. The chain couples TRBV27 to TRBJ2-7; maybe TRBD1 (6 bases). V gave up 0 bases and J gave up 2 bases, with 11 bases separating them. The germline V gene encodes CDR1 MNHEY and CDR2 SMNVEV (reference sequence). CDR3 length equals 15 residues. CDR3 sequence reads: CASSLSWGHTYEQYF. DNA for the CDR3: TGTGCCAGCAGTTTATCTTGGGGGCACACCTACGAGCAGTACTTC.

The sample holds many counts of this clonotype. The rearrangement links TRBV6-5 to TRBJ2-3, with D hard to call. Between the trimmed V and J ends, which lost 4 bases and 6 bases, there was a span of 14 bases. The length of the CDR3 is 14 residues. Germline V CDR1 and CDR2: MNHEY, SVGAGI. CDR3 sequence: CASSSRRLTDTQYF. The DNA for the CDR3 is TGTGCCAGCAGTTCTCGGAGACTCACTGATACGCAGTATTTT.

This clonotype was counted only a few times. The chain links TRBV4-3 to TRBJ2-7, with 9 bases aligning to TRBD1. The V and J ends lost 3 bases and 5 bases, in that order; junction bases with no gene match: 5. Germline V gives CDR1 LGHNA, CDR2 YSLEER. This CDR3 is built from 14 residues. In nucleotides, the CDR3 is TGCGCCAGCAGCCAGACCCGGGACAGGGACGAGCAGTACTTC. Translation gives CASSQTRDRDEQYF.

This clonotype was recorded many times. This chain uses TRBV19 with TRBJ1-5; no firm D call. The CDR3 contains 13 residues. In germline, CDR1 is LNHDA, CDR2 SQIVND (reference sequence). Trimming stripped 2 bases from V and 4 bases from J, with 6 bases between. The CDR3 DNA reads as TGTGCCAGTAGTATATCGGTAAATCAGCCCCAGCATTTT. It is translated as CASSISVNQPQHF.

In its sample, this clonotype was seen a few times. The chain employs TRBV28 and TRBJ2-2, with a weak D call TRBD2 (5 bases). The germline V gene encodes CDR1 MDHEN and CDR2 SYDVKM. The CDR3 is 15 residues long. The V end lost 2 bases, the J end lost 4 bases, and 11 bases lay between the germline ends. CDR3 amino acids: CASSLGGSGTGELFF. CDR3 DNA: TGTGCCAGCAGTTTAGGCGGGTCGGGCACCGGGGAGCTGTTTTTT.

This chain links TRBV28 with TRBJ2-1; TRBD1 is a possible D gene (7 bases). There are 15 residues in the CDR3. The germline V gene has CDR1 MDHEN and CDR2 SYDVKM. The V gene lost 6 bases and the J gene lost 9 bases, with 21 bases spanning the gap. The CDR3: CASRAGGAGFSEQFF. CDR3 bases: TGTGCCAGCAGGGCAGGGGGTGCGGGATTTAGTGAGCAGTTCTTC.

This clonotype was observed a few times. This chain links TRBV24-1 with TRBJ2-3; the D is unclear. Germline CDR1 is KGHDR and CDR2 is SFDVKD. V was pared by 2 bases and J by 2 bases, with 13 bases between. CDR3 length equals 16 residues. The CDR3: CATSDSYYEDTDTQYF. The CDR3 region has the DNA TGTGCCACCAGTGATTCGTACTATGAGGACACAGATACGCAGTATTTT.

This clonotype has a handful of counts. The chain employs TRBV5-6 and TRBJ2-1, with 11 bases identical to TRBD1. With V trimmed by 4 bases and J by 6 bases, 6 bases remained unmatched. CDR1 is SGHDT, CDR2 YYEEEE, per germline. This CDR3 has 15 amino acids. CDR3 sequence reads: CASSKDRGLVNEQFF. CDR3 bases: TGTGCCAGCAGCAAGGACAGGGGGCTGGTCAATGAGCAGTTCTTC.

The rearrangement joins TRBV20-1 to TRBJ2-2; TRBD2 matches at 12 bases. Germline CDR1 DFQATT, CDR2 SNEGSKA (reference sequence). This CDR3 is built from 17 residues. V dropped 3 bases and J dropped 6; count of bases not matched to a gene: 11. Here the CDR3 DNA reads TGCAGTGCTAGTTCGCCCACTAGCGGGAGGTTCGCCGGGGAGCTGTTTTTT. Protein product: CSASSPTSGRFAGELFF.